This T cell receptor (beta chain) derives from a study of shared clonotypes between healthy human individuals (dated by TCRdb to the early 2020s). At the level of the whole study: The cohort included a few men and two women between 18 and 49 years of age. To estimate repertoire size and how much clonotypes are shared between individuals, the study performed deep sequencing of blood TCR repertoires from a few healthy adults. Per donor, three plates each were used for CD4 naive and CD4 memory, two for CD8 naive, and one for CD8 memory. Leukapheresis yielded between about 0.94 and 8.9 billion PBMCs per donor. To increase sequencing depth and limit assay-specific biases, different laboratories used diverse techniques to prepare libraries and sequence TCR repertoires.

As for this clone: No antigen is known for it. There are no base qualities to consult, and no much larger clone falls within one base.

Donors were healthy HIV-negative adults with no recently reported acute infections or vaccinations. All donors were Caucasian adults living in Nashville, Tennessee, USA. CD4+ T cells were enriched through magnetic negative selection, after which naive cells were positively selected on CD45RA and the remaining negative fraction served as the memory subset. After blood collection by leukapheresis, PBMCs were isolated using Ficoll-Histopaque density gradient centrifugation and then cryopreserved in the vapor phase of liquid nitrogen. Analytical flow cytometry was used to check the purity and quantity of each magnetically sorted T cell population. Genomic DNA was isolated from every sorted fraction and measured by UV absorbance on a Nanodrop 2000c. Here is what the overall study found, with its caveats: Because the study included only a small number of donors, the genetic and exposure-history diversity represented was limited. Clonotypes shared by all four sorted-subset donors showed higher generation probabilities than non-shared clonotypes. Sampling was restricted to blood, and TCR repertoires in tissue are likely to differ from TCR repertoires in blood. Around 5% of naive CD4, roughly 3.6% of naive CD8, roughly 2.5% of memory CD4, and over 0.35% of memory CD8 clonotypes were shared across a few donors. Even with the large sequencing depth, rarefaction of the sorted-subset datasets indicated that sequencing was incomplete. Based on pairwise subsampling, the degree of clonotype sharing among donors was expected to be affected by sequencing depth. Naive subsets generally had larger estimated clonotype richness than memory subsets did.

Using the deep immunoSEQ assay, multiplex PCR amplified TCR CDR3 regions from genomic DNA. Genomic DNA extracted from each cell subset was distributed evenly over all wells of several immunoSEQ 96-well plates, and each plate served as one replicate. For sorted subsets, roughly 200 ng of genomic DNA, equivalent to 25,000 to 35,000 T cell genomes, went into each replicate PCR. The purified libraries were quantified using a Qubit 3.0 fluorometer, sized with a Bioanalyzer 2100, and then quantified again using the KAPA Library Quantification kit. Every immunoSEQ 96-well plate was sequenced on a dedicated single-read 150-cycle Illumina NextSeq 550 flow cell. The paper's data handling went like this. Because only junctional sequences without quality scores were contained in the immunoSEQ output, filtering matching that applied to full-length reads could not be performed. To assign V/J genes and CDR3, sequences were annotated against IMGT germline references using PyIR, a Python wrapper for IgBLAST v1.9. Reads were removed for weak V/J assignments (E-value above 1e-6), missing CDR3, stop codons, out-of-frame junctions, or ambiguous translated residues. V3J clonotypes were defined by identical inferred V gene, J gene, and CDR3 amino acid sequence. Percentage overlap between repertoires was calculated by dividing the number of shared unique clonotypes by the size of the smaller repertoire. RTK rarefaction, the Chao1 estimator, and Recon v2.1 estimates of unobserved clonotypes were used to assess repertoire richness. Generation probabilities were computed with OLGA for all TCRbeta clonotypes obtained by the gDNA method from several donors. The source is immuneACCESS, and TCRdb retained only in-frame sequences with V and J called. Part of the clones is not carried over; for the studies checked, unresolved V genes explain less than half of this, and the remainder is unexplained. V and J calls and clone size are given by that table; D and trimming were obtained from the DNA. This sample lists about 1.1 million clones; around 77% were detected once. The top ten clones comprise 0.89% of the sample.

Material: memory CD4+ T cells from PBMCs. The cell subset or site label, read with the paper, signifies: CD45RA-negative fraction. The TCR comes from a man between 18 and 29 years old in good health. Some clones in this sample may be carry-over from other donors' samples.

CDR3 protein: CASSLEVTGSEQYF. The nucleotide sequence is TGTGCCAGCAGCCTAGAGGTAACAGGGTCCGAGCAGTACTTC. The sequence links TRBV7-3 to TRBJ2-7; TRBD1 is perhaps the D gene, given 6 matching bases. Between the V and J ends, shortened by 5 bases and 6 bases respectively, the junction contains 17 bases. The germline V gene gives CDR1 as SGHTA and CDR2 as FQGTGA. The CDR3 starts with the cysteine, ends with the phenylalanine, and has 14 residues. Only CDR3 DNA remains: 42 bases, in frame from the first base.